This T cell receptor (beta chain) was found in a study of T cells in narcolepsy. In its sample, this clone was seen once. The trim removed 3 bases at V and 9 bases at J, leaving 2 bases unmatched. Germline loops: CDR1 SGHDN, CDR2 FVKESK. The CDR3 loop spans 12 amino acids. Profiled with immunoSEQ multiplex PCR; TCRdb holds only in-frame clones, not every one. This sample carries roughly 32,000 clones, 82% of them seen once, and the ten largest clones take about 1.1%. The V and J genes are TRBV14 and TRBJ1-1; 9 bases match TRBD1. Sequencing was done on a sample of CD45RA- memory CD4+ T cells from PBMCs. This TCR came from a human donor with narcolepsy. CDR3 bases: TGTGCCAGCAGCCAGACAGGGGGAAAAGCTTTCTTT. Translating it yields CASSQTGGKAFF.